One sample yielded the 4 T cell receptor beta chains listed below, sequenced in a study of T cells in women clearing cervical HPV infection. Sequencing was performed with immunoSEQ multiplex PCR; in TCRdb, only in-frame clones are kept and a portion is missing. This table holds some 30,000 clones. Sequenced sample: blood buffy coat. These receptor sequences come from a woman aged 18 to 75 with a cervical HPV16 infection that either progressed to CIN3+ or cleared (not recorded which).

The covered CDR3 bases are TGCGCCAGCAGCTCCCAGGGCCGCGGCGCAGATACG. Translated: CASSSQGRGADT. The entire CDR3 protein reads CASSSQGRGADTQYF. The chain carries TRBV5-1 and TRBJ2-3, with D maybe TRBD1 (5 bases). The CDR3 goes on 3 residues after the read ends, and that part is filled in from the germline J gene. Germline V lookup: CDR1 SGHRS, CDR2 YFSETQ. V lost 3 bases and J 4 bases, leaving 15 bases between the germline ends. This CDR3 has 15 residues. The complete variable domain, with remaining parts taken from reference TRBV5-1 and TRBJ2-3, reads KAGVTQTPRYLIKTRGQQVTLSCSPISGHRSVSWYQQTPGQGLQFLFEYFSETQRNKGNFPGRFSGRQFSNSRSEMNVSTLELGDSALYLCASSSQGRGADTQYFGPGTRLTVL.

Concerning this clone: The read is 3 residues too short to cover the CDR3 end, so that end is filled in from the germline J gene. This chain uses TRBV2 with TRBJ2-2; the match to TRBD1 covers 7 bases. Germline V lookup: CDR1 SNHLY, CDR2 FYNNEI. CDR3 length: 13 amino acids. V dropped 4 bases and J dropped 6; count of bases not matched to a gene: 2. The DNA read from the CDR3 is TGTGCCAGCAGTGTACAGGGGTCCGGGGAG. Its protein is CASSVQGSGE. In full, the CDR3 is CASSVQGSGELFF.

On this clone: Read data end 3 residues before the CDR3 end; the end is taken from the germline J gene. The chain has TRBV30 and TRBJ1-5, with 9 bases aligning to TRBD1. Looked up from germline, CDR1 is GTSNPN and CDR2 is SVGIG (reference sequence). The V and J ends lost 2 bases and 4 bases, in that order; junction bases with no gene match: 3. The CDR3 totals 14 residues. CDR3 sequence reads: CAWSRQGGNQPQHF. The sequenced CDR3 bases are TGTGCCTGGAGTCGACAGGGGGGAAATCAGCCC.

A word on this clone: With the read ending 3 residues before the CDR3 end, the germline J gene is used to fill in that end. The chain joins TRBV20-1 to TRBJ2-2; 10 positions agree with TRBD2. The germline CDR1 and CDR2 sequences are DFQATT and SNEGSKA (reference sequence). This CDR3 region has 15 residues. The covered CDR3 bases are TGCAGTGCTAGAGAGAGCGGGAGGGAAAATTCACCG. It yields the protein CSARESGRENSP. Given in full, the CDR3 is CSARESGRENSPLFF.